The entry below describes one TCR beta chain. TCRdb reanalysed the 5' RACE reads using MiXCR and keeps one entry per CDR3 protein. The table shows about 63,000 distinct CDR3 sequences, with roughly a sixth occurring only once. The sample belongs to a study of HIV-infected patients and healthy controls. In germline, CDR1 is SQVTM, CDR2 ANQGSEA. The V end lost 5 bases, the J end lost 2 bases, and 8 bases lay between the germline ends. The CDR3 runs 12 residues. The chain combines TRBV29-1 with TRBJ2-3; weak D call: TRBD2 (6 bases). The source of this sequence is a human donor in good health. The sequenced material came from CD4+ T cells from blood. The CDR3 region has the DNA TGCAGCGTTTCTAGCGCCACAGATACGCAGTATTTT. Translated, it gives CSVSSATDTQYF.